This T cell receptor (beta chain) emerged from a study of blood T cells in healthy people across ages. Sample-barcoded 5' priming and a J-beta primer mix drove a second PCR of roughly 7 to 11 cycles. A single record per CDR3 protein comes from TCRdb applying MiXCR to the 5' RACE reads. The sample has some 1,800,000 distinct CDR3 sequences, 35% to 50% seen once. As to this clonotype: Its antigen is currently unknown.

General study points: Measured against age, TCR beta diversity per million T cells decreased in a roughly linear manner. The study could not conclusively compare naive and antigen-experienced cells, given its unsorted PBMCs. One million T cells yielded diversity estimates that were considered underestimates.

The clonotype comes from a human donor in good health. Sequencing used blood.

The CDR3 nucleotides read TGCAGTGCTAGAGATTGGGGGAGCCCTAAAGGGTACGAGCAGTACTTC. Its protein is CSARDWGSPKGYEQYF. J is TRBJ2-7 and V is TRBV20-1, with D perhaps TRBD1 or TRBD2 (5 bases each). CDR3 length equals 16 residues. In germline, CDR1 is DFQATT, CDR2 SNEGSKA (reference sequence). V lost 0 bases and J 4 bases, leaving 19 bases between the germline ends.